Shown below are 24 T cell receptor beta chains from a single sample sequenced in a study of tumor and adjacent non-tumor tissue in lung cancer. Three rounds of nested PCR, following a modified ARM-PCR protocol, produced the TCRbeta library. TCRdb re-called the multiplex PCR reads through MiXCR, storing one row per CDR3 protein. The sample has more than 120,000 distinct CDR3 sequences; approximately 64% are singletons. RNA was extracted from bulk tissue without any cell sorting. The specimen sequenced was lung tumor tissue. These receptors were taken from a man aged 55 to 70 with small cell lung cancer.

As regards this clonotype: The junction departs from germline at one end; a sequencing error may be responsible. The chain combines TRBV11-2 with TRBJ1-1, with D perhaps TRBD1 (5 bases). The CDR3 extends over 15 amino acids. Germline-derived CDR1 and CDR2 are SGHAT and FQNNGV. This chain's CDR3 is CTSSPGDGLNTEAVF. The CDR3 nucleotides read TGTACCAGCAGCCCCGGGGACGGTCTGAACACTGAAGCTGTCTTT.

The V and J genes are TRBV5-5 and TRBJ2-1, with 13 bases identical to TRBD2. Unmatched junction bases numbered 8, after V lost 4 bases and J lost 7 bases. This CDR3 is 16 amino acids long. Germline V gene data show CDR1 as SGHKS and CDR2 as YYEKEE (reference sequence). CDR3: CASSPGLAGEGNEQFF. The DNA for the CDR3 is TGTGCCAGCAGCCCCGGACTAGCGGGAGAAGGGAATGAGCAGTTCTTC.

J is TRBJ2-5 and V is TRBV29-1; 7 bases fit TRBD1. The junction had 13 bases not matched to a gene; V was cut back by 7 bases and J by 11 bases. CDR3 length: 12 amino acids. Per the germline V gene, CDR1 is SQVTM and CDR2 is ANQGSEA. CDR3 amino acids: CSGQGRDGTQYF. CDR3 sequence (DNA): TGCAGCGGACAGGGACGGGACGGAACTCAGTACTTC.

As regards this clonotype: One end of the junction varies from germline; a read error may be responsible. The chain is built from TRBV11-2 and TRBJ2-3, with a tentative D call TRBD2 (5 bases). The CDR3 consists of 14 residues. Germline V gene lookup returns CDR1 SGHAT and CDR2 FQNNGV. The CDR3 spells CPSSFRRWTDTQYF. The DNA for the CDR3 is TGTCCCAGCAGCTTTAGGAGGTGGACAGATACGCAGTATTTT.

As concerns this clonotype: A much larger clone differs from this one at a single base, so this may be a read error. The chain employs TRBV6-6 and TRBJ1-6; unclear D gene. Per the germline V gene, CDR1 is MNHNY and CDR2 is SVGAGI (reference sequence). This CDR3 has 12 amino acids. In DNA form, the CDR3 reads TGTGCCAGCAGTAGACTGAATTCACTCCTCCACTTT. It encodes CASSRLNSLLHF.

As to this clonotype: A much bigger clone sits one base away, suggesting this may be a read error. The chain joins TRBV20-1 to TRBJ1-5, with TRBD1 matching 7 bases. J was trimmed by 7 bases and V by 5 bases; bases with no gene match: 11. The V gene's germline CDR1 is DFQATT and CDR2 SNEGSKA (reference sequence). CDR3 length equals 14 residues. As DNA, the CDR3 is TGCAGTGCTCGCGACAGGGATAGTGAACAGCCCCAGCATTTT. Residues: CSARDRDSEQPQHF.

V is TRBV11-2 and J is TRBJ2-3; D might be TRBD1 (5 bases). The CDR3 spans 15 residues. The germline CDR1 and CDR2 sequences are SGHAT and FQNNGV. Trimming removed 2 bases from V and 15 bases from J, with 24 bases in between. The CDR3: CASSLRGRSTDMHYF. The CDR3, as DNA: TGTGCCAGCAGCTTAAGGGGAAGGAGCACAGATATGCACTATTTT. Looking up the rest from reference TRBV11-2 and TRBJ2-3 gives the full variable domain: EAGVAQSPRYKIIEKRQSVAFWCNPISGHATLYWYQQILGQGPKLLIQFQNNGVVDDSQLPKDRFSAERLKGVDSTLKIQPAKLEDSAVYLCASSLRGRSTDMHYFGPGTRLTVL.

Comments on this clonotype: This may be a read error: a much more frequent sequence differs by one nucleotide. This rearrangement joins TRBV11-1 to TRBJ2-2; a possible D gene is TRBD1 (6 bases). From germline, CDR1 is SGHAT and CDR2 FQDESV (reference sequence). This CDR3 is built from 14 residues. CDR3 protein: CVSRRDTNTGELFF. For the CDR3, the DNA is TGTGTCAGCAGACGGGACACGAACACCGGGGAGCTGTTTTTT.

The chain couples TRBV6-4 to TRBJ1-2; maybe TRBD1 (5 bases). The length of the CDR3 is 16 residues. V dropped 6 bases and J dropped 3 bases, with 20 bases sitting between them. Looked up from germline, CDR1 is MRHNA and CDR2 is SNTAGT. The CDR3 is CASSDWDGRLDYGYTF. The CDR3 DNA sequence: TGTGCCAGCAGCGATTGGGACGGCCGACTAGACTATGGCTACACCTTC.

The chain combines TRBV12-3 or TRBV12-4 with TRBJ1-2, with D uncertain. V was clipped by 3 bases and J by 4 bases, with 6 bases between them. CDR3 length: 12 amino acids. For the CDR3, the DNA is TGTGCCAGCAGTTTTAATCTCTATGGCTACACCTTC. This gives the protein CASSFNLYGYTF.

About this clonotype itself: A read error may produce the germline difference seen at one junction end. The chain uses TRBV6-2 or TRBV6-3 and TRBJ2-7; 10 nucleotides match TRBD2. This CDR3 has 14 amino acids. CDR1 and CDR2 (germline): MNHEY, SVGEGT. The CDR3 DNA is TGTGTCAGCAGTTTTGGGACTAGCGCGAACAAGCAGTACTTC. This sequence encodes CVSSFGTSANKQYF.

A note on this clonotype: At one end, the junction sequence differs from germline, possibly due to a read error. The chain joins TRBV28 to TRBJ2-2; TRBD2 might be the D (5 bases). Germline V CDR1 and CDR2: MDHEN, SYDVKM. CDR3 size: 14 residues. In DNA form, the CDR3 reads TGTGCCAGCAGTTTACTGGTGTTGAACGGGGAGCCGTTTTTT. As protein: CASSLLVLNGEPFF.

This clonotype was seen only once. The junction differs from germline at one of its ends, possibly a read error. The CDR3 sequence is CGSSYPSSGTAYEQYF. CDR3 nucleotide sequence: TGTGGCAGCAGCTACCCCTCTTCCGGGACTGCGTACGAGCAGTACTTC. The rearrangement links TRBV11-1 to TRBJ2-7; D is perhaps TRBD2 (6 bases). The CDR3 covers 16 residues. Per germline, CDR1 SGHAT and CDR2 FQDESV (reference sequence).

The genes are TRBV6-4 and TRBJ2-7, with D unclear. CDR3 size: 19 residues. Germline CDR1 and CDR2: MRHNA and SNTAGT. V lost 2 bases, J lost 0 bases, and 23 bases lay in between. The CDR3: CASSDLLWAVSSGSYEQYV. CDR3 nucleotides: TGTGCCAGCAGTGACCTCCTCTGGGCCGTCTCAAGTGGCTCCTACGAGCAGTACGTC.

Turning to this clonotype: An end of the junction differs from the germline gene, which may be a read error. V is TRBV12-3 or TRBV12-4 and J is TRBJ2-1; 10 nucleotides agree with TRBD2. This CDR3 is 17 amino acids long. CDR3 sequence (DNA): TGTGCCAGCAGCTTTTACTCGGGACTAGCGAGATACAATGAGCGGTTCTTC. Amino acids: CASSFYSGLARYNERFF.

Concerning this clonotype itself: Its ends do not fully match the called genes, so a read error is possible. This chain joins TRBV4-1 and TRBJ2-1, with 10 bases identical to TRBD2. In germline, CDR1 is MGHRA, CDR2 YSYEKL. This CDR3 is built from 15 residues. The CDR3 sequence: CASSQELAGSDEQIF. The CDR3 DNA follows: TGCGCCAGCAGCCAGGAACTAGCGGGGTCGGATGAGCAGATCTTC.

As regards this clonotype: A much larger clone is a single base away; this may be a read error. V usage is TRBV20-1 and J usage is TRBJ2-6; D assignment may be TRBD1 or TRBD2 (5 bases each). Germline V CDR1 and CDR2: DFQATT, SNEGSKA (reference sequence). The CDR3 has 16 amino acids. CDR3 amino acids: CSTRDPAGTGANVLTF. DNA of the CDR3: TGCAGTACTAGAGATCCGGCAGGGACTGGGGCCAACGTCCTGACTTTC.

As regards this clonotype: The germline gene is not matched at one end of the junction; a read error may be the cause. The rearrangement joins TRBV5-1 to TRBJ2-3, with TRBD2 matching over 11 bases. Per germline, CDR1 SGHRS and CDR2 YFSETQ. This CDR3 spans 18 amino acids. CDR3 in DNA: TGCGCCAGCAGCCAACTAGCGGGAGTCCAGGGGCTCACAGATGCGCAGTATTTT. Translating gives CASSQLAGVQGLTDAQYF.

The chain combines TRBV5-6 with TRBJ2-3, with TRBD1 matching 10 bases. Germline CDR1 and CDR2: SGHDT and YYEEEE. Losses at the gene ends were 4 bases for V and 6 bases for J; bases not matched to a gene: 8. CDR3 length equals 15 residues. CDR3 bases: TGTGCCAGCAGCCGGACAGGGGGAGTCTCTGATACGCAGTATTTT. It is translated as CASSRTGGVSDTQYF.

On this clonotype: A much larger clone lies a single base off, so this may be a read error. The V and J genes are TRBV4-2 and TRBJ2-2; D unresolved. Looked up from germline, CDR1 is LGHNA and CDR2 is YNFKEQ. V was cut by 8 bases and J by 4 bases, with 20 bases left in between. This CDR3 spans 16 amino acids. In DNA form, the CDR3 reads TGTGCCAGCGGCCTAAGTCGAGATACCCCCACCGGGGAGCTGTTTTTT. Translation: CASGLSRDTPTGELFF.

This clonotype was detected once. This may be a read error: a much more frequent sequence differs by one nucleotide. This chain connects TRBV30 to TRBJ2-5; TRBD2 matches 8 bases. The CDR3 contains 13 residues. In germline, CDR1 is GTSNPN, CDR2 SVGIG (reference sequence). V dropped 8 bases and J dropped 6; count of bases not matched to a gene: 11. Here the CDR3 DNA reads TGTGCCCTTAAACTAGCGGCTCAACAGACCCAGTACTTC. Translating it yields CALKLAAQQTQYF.

Concerning this clonotype: A much larger clone lies one base from this, so it may be a read error. No conserved phenylalanine or tryptophan ends this CDR3, so it is likely a read error. The J gene is TRBJ1-5, the V gene TRBV12-3 or TRBV12-4; D not resolved. There are 15 residues in the CDR3. Trimming stripped 3 bases from V and 0 bases from J, with 9 bases between. CDR3 in DNA: TGTGCCAGCAGTTTTGGAGGCCATAGCAATCAGCCCCAGCATCTT. It encodes CASSFGGHSNQPQHL.

This chain connects TRBV6-5 to TRBJ2-2; TRBD2 matches at 10 bases. The CDR3 totals 15 residues. V gave up 2 bases and J gave up 10 bases; unmatched junction bases: 7. CDR1 is MNHEY, CDR2 SVGAGI, per germline. The CDR3 loop reads CASSYDTSGIQELFF. The CDR3 bases are TGTGCCAGCAGTTACGATACTAGCGGGATACAGGAGCTGTTTTTT.

In the case of this clonotype: The junction departs from the called germline gene at one end, perhaps through a read error. V gene TRBV6-6 combines with J gene TRBJ1-5; a weak D match, TRBD1 (6 bases). This CDR3 is 12 amino acids long. Germline V gene lookup returns CDR1 MNHNY and CDR2 SVGAGI (reference sequence). The CDR3, as DNA: TGTACCAGCAGTTATTCTGGACAGCCCCAGAATTTT. Encoded protein: CTSSYSGQPQNF.